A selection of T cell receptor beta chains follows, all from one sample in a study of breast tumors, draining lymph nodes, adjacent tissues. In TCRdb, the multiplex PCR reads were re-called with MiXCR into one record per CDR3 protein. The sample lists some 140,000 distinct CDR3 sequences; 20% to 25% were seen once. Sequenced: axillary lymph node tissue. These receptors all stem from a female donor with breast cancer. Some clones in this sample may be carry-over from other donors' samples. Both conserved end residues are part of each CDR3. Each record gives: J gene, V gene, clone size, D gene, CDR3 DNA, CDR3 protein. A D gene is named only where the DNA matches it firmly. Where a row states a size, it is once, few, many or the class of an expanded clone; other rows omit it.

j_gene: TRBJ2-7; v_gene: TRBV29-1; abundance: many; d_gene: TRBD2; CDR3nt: TGCAGCGTTTTGACTAGCAGTGCCTACGAGCAGTACTTC; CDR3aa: CSVLTSSAYEQYF
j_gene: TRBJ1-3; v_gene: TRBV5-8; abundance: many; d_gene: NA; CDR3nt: TGTGCCAGCAGCCTGATGAGGGGAAACACCATATATTTT; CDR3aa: CASSLMRGNTIYF
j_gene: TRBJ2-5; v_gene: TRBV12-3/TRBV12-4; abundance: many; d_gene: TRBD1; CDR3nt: TGTGCCAGCAGTCGGACAGGGCGCATGGGAGAGACCCAGTACTTC; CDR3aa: CASSRTGRMGETQYF
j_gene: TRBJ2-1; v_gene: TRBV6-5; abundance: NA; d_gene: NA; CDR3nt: TGTGCCAGCAGTCCAGCCCGGGGGAGCTCCTACAATGAGCAGTTCTTC; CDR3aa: CASSPARGSSYNEQFF
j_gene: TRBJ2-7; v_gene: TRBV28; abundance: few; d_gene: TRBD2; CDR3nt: TGTGCCAGCAGTTTATACCGACTAGCTCCCCATCGGCAGTACTTC; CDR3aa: CASSLYRLAPHRQYF
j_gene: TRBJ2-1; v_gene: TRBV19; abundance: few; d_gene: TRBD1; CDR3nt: TGTGCCAGTAGCCCAGGGGGGGGACAGGGGAGCCACAATGAGCAGTTCTTC; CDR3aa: CASSPGGGQGSHNEQFF
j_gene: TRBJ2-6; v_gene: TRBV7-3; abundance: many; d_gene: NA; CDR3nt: TGTGCCAGCAGCTTAGGGGGAACCGGGGCCAACGTCCTGACTTTC; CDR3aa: CASSLGGTGANVLTF
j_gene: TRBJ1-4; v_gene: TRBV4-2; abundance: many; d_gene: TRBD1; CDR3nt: TGTGCCAGCAGCCGGGACAGAAATGAAAAACTGTTTTTT; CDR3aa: CASSRDRNEKLFF
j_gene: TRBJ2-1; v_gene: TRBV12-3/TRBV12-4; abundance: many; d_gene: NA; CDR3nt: TGTGCCAGCAGTTGGGGAAATGAGCAGTTCTTC; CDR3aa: CASSWGNEQFF
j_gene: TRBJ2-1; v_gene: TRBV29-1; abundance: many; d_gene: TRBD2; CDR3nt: TGCAGCGTTTTGGGACTAGCGGAGTACAATGAGCAGTTCTTC; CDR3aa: CSVLGLAEYNEQFF
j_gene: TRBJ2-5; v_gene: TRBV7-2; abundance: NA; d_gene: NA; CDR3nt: TGTGCCAGCAGCTTAAAATTCGGGACTCTAGGGGCCCAGTACTTC; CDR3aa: CASSLKFGTLGAQYF
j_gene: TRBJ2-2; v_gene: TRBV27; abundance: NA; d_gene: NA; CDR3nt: TGTGCCAGCAGACAACCCGGGGGCACCGGGGAGCTGTTTTTT; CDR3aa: CASRQPGGTGELFF
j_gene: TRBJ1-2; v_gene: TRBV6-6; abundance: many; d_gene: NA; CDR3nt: TGTGCCAGCAGTCCGGGTGGCGGTGGCTACACCTTC; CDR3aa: CASSPGGGGYTF
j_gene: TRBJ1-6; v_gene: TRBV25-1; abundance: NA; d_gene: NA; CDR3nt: TGTGCCAGCAGCAGGAACTCCTATAATTCACCCCTCCACTTT; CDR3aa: CASSRNSYNSPLHF
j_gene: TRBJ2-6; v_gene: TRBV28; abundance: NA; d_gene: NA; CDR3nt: TGTGCCATCGCGGGCCTCTCTGGGGCCAACGTCCTGACTTTC; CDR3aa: CAIAGLSGANVLTF
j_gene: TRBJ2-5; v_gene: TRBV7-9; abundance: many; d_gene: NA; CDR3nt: TGTGCCAGCAGCTCCCCGGGCAGCCTCCAAGAGACCCAGTACTTC; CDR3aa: CASSSPGSLQETQYF
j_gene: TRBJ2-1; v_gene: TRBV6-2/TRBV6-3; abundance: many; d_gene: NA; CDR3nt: TGTGCCAGCAGTTCCTATCCTACCGGGTTATACAATGAGCAGTTCTTC; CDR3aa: CASSSYPTGLYNEQFF
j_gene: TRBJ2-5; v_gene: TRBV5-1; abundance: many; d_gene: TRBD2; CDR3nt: TGCGCCAGCAGCCCCTCGGGTAGCGGGAGTGAGACCCAGTACTTC; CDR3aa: CASSPSGSGSETQYF
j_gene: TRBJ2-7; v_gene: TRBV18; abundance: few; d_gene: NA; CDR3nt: TGTGCCAGCTCACCAAGGACGACCTACGAGCAGTACTTC; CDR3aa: CASSPRTTYEQYF
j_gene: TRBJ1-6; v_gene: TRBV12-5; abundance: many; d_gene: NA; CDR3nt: TGTGCTAGTGCCGCGGGTGGGAATTCACCCCTCCACTTT; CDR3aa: CASAAGGNSPLHF
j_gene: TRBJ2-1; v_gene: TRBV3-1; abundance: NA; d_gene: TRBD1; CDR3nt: TGTGCCAGCAGCCAACCCCCGGGACAGGTGGACTACGGTGAGCAGTTCTTC; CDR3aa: CASSQPPGQVDYGEQFF
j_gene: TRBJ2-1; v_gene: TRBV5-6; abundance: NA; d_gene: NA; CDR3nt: TGTGCCAGCAGCTTGCTCTACAGGGACTACAATGAGCAGTTCTTC; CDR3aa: CASSLLYRDYNEQFF
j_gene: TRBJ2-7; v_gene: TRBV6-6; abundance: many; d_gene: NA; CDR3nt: TGTGCCAGCAGTTACGGAGGGGCCAGCTACGAGCAGTACTTC; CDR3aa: CASSYGGASYEQYF
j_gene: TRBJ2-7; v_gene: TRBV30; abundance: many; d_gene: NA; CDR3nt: TGTGCCTGGACCCGGGGGTCTCACGAGCAGTACTTC; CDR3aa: CAWTRGSHEQYF
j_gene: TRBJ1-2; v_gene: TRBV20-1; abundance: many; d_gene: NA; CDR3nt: TGCAGTGCTCTAGGGGCCAACTATGGCTACACCTTC; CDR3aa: CSALGANYGYTF
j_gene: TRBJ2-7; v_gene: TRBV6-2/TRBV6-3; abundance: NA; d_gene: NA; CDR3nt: TGTGCCAGCAGTTTCCGTCACGAGCAGTACTTC; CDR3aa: CASSFRHEQYF
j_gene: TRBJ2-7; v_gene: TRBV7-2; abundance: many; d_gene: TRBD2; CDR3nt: TGTGCCAGCAGCCCCACCCGAGCGGGAGGGTGGTACGAGCAGTACTTC; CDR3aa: CASSPTRAGGWYEQYF
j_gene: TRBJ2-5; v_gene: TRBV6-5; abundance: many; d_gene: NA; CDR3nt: TGTGCCAGCAGTTACCCCCCGGGGATACAAGAGACCCAGTACTTC; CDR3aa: CASSYPPGIQETQYF
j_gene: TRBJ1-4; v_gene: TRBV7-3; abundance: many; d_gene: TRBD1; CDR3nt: TGTGCCAGCAGCTTACCTGAGACAGGGCCCAAGGATGAAAAACTGTTTTTT; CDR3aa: CASSLPETGPKDEKLFF
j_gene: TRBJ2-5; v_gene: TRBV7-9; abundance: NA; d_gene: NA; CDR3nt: TGTGCCAGCAGCCCCCCCGGGCTAGCGCAAGAGACCCAGTACTTC; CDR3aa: CASSPPGLAQETQYF
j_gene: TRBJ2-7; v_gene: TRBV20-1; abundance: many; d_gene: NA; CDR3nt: TGCAGTGCCATGGCCCTACACCTTTCCTACGAGCAGTACTTC; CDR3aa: CSAMALHLSYEQYF
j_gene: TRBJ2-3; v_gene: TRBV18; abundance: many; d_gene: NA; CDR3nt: TGTGCCAGCTCACCCCAGTACGGAGATACGCAGTATTTT; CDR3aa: CASSPQYGDTQYF
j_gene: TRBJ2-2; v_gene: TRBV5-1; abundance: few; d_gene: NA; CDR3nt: TGCGCCAGCAGCCCCCGGCACTCGAACACCGGGGAGCTGTTTTTT; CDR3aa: CASSPRHSNTGELFF
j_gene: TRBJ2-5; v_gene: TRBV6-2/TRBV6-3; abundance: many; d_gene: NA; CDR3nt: TGTGCCAGCAGTTACTCGGGGCTAGAGACCCAGTACTTC; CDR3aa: CASSYSGLETQYF
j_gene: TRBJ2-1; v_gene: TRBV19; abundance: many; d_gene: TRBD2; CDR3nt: TGTGCCAGTAGTCCTACGAGCGGGAGGGGTCACAATGAGCAGTTCTTC; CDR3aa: CASSPTSGRGHNEQFF
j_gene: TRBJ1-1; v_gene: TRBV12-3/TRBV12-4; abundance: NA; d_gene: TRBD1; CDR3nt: TGTGCCAGCAACGACAGGGCGCGGAACACTGAAGCTTTCTTT; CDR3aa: CASNDRARNTEAFF
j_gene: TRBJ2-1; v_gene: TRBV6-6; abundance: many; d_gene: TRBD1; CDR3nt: TGTGCCAGCAGTGGGACAGGGTTCTACAATGAGCAGTTCTTC; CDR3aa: CASSGTGFYNEQFF
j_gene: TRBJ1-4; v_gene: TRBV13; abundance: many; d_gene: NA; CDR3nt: TGTGCCAGCAGCCCGAATGAGCCAGGTCTCGGTGAAAAACTGTTTTTT; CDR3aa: CASSPNEPGLGEKLFF
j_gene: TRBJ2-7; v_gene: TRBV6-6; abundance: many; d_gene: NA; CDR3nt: TGTGCCAGCAGTTACGGGTCTGGGCCCTCCTACGAGCAGTACTTC; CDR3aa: CASSYGSGPSYEQYF
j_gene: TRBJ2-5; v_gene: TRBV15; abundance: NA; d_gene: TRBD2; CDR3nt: TGTGCCTCCAGCAGTCGCCTAGCGGAAGAGACCCAGTACTTC; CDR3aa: CASSSRLAEETQYF
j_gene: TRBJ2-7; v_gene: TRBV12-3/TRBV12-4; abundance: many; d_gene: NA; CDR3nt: TGTGCCAGCACCTTCGGGGGTCACGAGCAGTACTTC; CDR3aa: CASTFGGHEQYF
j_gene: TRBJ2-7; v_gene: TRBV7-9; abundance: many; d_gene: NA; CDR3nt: TGTGCCAGCAGCTCGGGACACCGTCAGGAGCAGTACTTC; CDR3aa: CASSSGHRQEQYF
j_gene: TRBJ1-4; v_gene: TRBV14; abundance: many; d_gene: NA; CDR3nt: TGTGCCAGCAGCCCGAGTGGCTCAATGGATGAAAAACTGTTTTTT; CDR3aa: CASSPSGSMDEKLFF
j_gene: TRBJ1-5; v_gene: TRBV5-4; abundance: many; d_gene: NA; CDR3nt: TGTGCCAGCAGCTTTGACCCAGGTGAGCCCCAGCATTTT; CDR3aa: CASSFDPGEPQHF
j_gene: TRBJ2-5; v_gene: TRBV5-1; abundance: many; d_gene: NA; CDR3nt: TGCGCCAGCAGCTTGGAGGGATTAATACAAGAGACCCAGTACTTC; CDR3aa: CASSLEGLIQETQYF
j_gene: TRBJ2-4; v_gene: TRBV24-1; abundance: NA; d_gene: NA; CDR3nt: TGTGCCACCAGTGAAACGGGAGCCAAAAACATTCAGTACTTC; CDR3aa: CATSETGAKNIQYF
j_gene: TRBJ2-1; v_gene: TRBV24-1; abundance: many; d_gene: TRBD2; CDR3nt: TGTGCCACCAGTTTTGGACAGGGGGGACTAGCGGGAGACTACAATGAGCAGTTCTTC; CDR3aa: CATSFGQGGLAGDYNEQFF
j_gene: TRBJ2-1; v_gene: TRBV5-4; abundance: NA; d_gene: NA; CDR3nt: TGTGCCAGCAGCTTGGACTCGGGGTACTACAGTGAGCAGTTCTTC; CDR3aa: CASSLDSGYYSEQFF
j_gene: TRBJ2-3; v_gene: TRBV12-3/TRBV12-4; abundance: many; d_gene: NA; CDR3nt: TGTGCCAGCAGTTTTTCCCGTACTGAAACAGATACGCAGTATTTT; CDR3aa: CASSFSRTETDTQYF
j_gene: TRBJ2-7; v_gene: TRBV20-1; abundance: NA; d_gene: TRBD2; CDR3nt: TGCAGTGCTAGAGCGGGACTAGCGGGGACCCTTAGCTCCTACGAGCAGCACTTC; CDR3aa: CSARAGLAGTLSSYEQHF
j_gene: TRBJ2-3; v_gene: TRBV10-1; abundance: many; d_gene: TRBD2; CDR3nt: TGCGCCAGCAGTGTTGGGCCCCGCAACTTTTCTAGCGGGAGGGAACAGACAGATACGCAGTATTTT; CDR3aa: CASSVGPRNFSSGREQTDTQYF